The rows below give T cell receptor beta chains drawn from one sample of a study of blood T cells in healthy people across ages. MiXCR, run by TCRdb on the 5' RACE reads, gives a single entry per CDR3 protein. The table includes roughly 500,000 distinct CDR3 sequences, 27% detected once. Material for sequencing was blood. These receptors were obtained from a woman aged 70-85 years in good health. Each CDR3 is given with its conserved first and last residue. D genes are given only for firm matches. Rows give clone size only sometimes, using once, few, many, or a class for an expanded clone.

>TRBJ1-5|TRBV20-1|-|-
TGCAGTGCTAGTGGCGGGGATCAGCCCCAGCATTTT
CSASGGDQPQHF
>TRBJ2-7|TRBV6-2/TRBV6-3|-|-
TGTGCCAGCGCACAGGGAACCTACGAGCAGTACTTC
CASAQGTYEQYF
>TRBJ2-5|TRBV7-7|-|TRBD2
TGTGCCAGCAGCTTCGGGGGACTAGCGGGGAGTTTGGGAGAGACCCAGTACTTC
CASSFGGLAGSLGETQYF
>TRBJ2-4|TRBV10-2|many|-
TGCGCCAGCAGTGAGTCAGGGGCAGGGAACATTCAGTACTTC
CASSESGAGNIQYF
>TRBJ2-1|TRBV18|-|-
TGTGCCAGCTCACAAACGGGGCAGAACTACAATGAGCAGTTCTTC
CASSQTGQNYNEQFF
>TRBJ1-2|TRBV11-2|few|-
TGTGCCAGCAGCTTAGATCTCAGGGAAGATCGGAATGGCTACACCTTC
CASSLDLREDRNGYTF
>TRBJ2-3|TRBV6-1|few|-
TGTGCCAGCAGTGAGCGGGGGCAGTATTTT
CASSERGQYF
>TRBJ2-7|TRBV12-5|-|-
TGTGCTAGTGGTCCGACAACCTCCTACGAGCAGTACTTC
CASGPTTSYEQYF
>TRBJ2-1|TRBV6-5|once|-
TGTGCCAGCGGTTACTCCCAGGGGCCCCAGTTCTTC
CASGYSQGPQFF
>TRBJ1-3|TRBV7-2|few|-
TGTGCCAGCGGAAGGGCGGAGAGCTCTGGAAACACCATATATTTT
CASGRAESSGNTIYF
>TRBJ1-4|TRBV3-1|-|TRBD1
TGTGCCAGCAGCCAAGAATTGACAGGGCGGGCTAATGAAAAACTGTTTTTT
CASSQELTGRANEKLFF
>TRBJ1-2|TRBV6-2/TRBV6-3|-|-
TGTGTCATTCGACAGCCGAGAAACTATGGCTACACCTTC
CVIRQPRNYGYTF
>TRBJ2-3|TRBV11-2|-|-
TGTGCCAGCAGCCCGACGGGCCATAGCACAGATACGCAGTATTTT
CASSPTGHSTDTQYF
>TRBJ2-3|TRBV7-8|-|-
TGTGCCAGCAGCCGCCCCGTGGGCGGGAACACGGATACGCAGTATTTT
CASSRPVGGNTDTQYF
>TRBJ2-5|TRBV20-1|-|TRBD2
TGCAGTGCTAGCCGTCTAGCGGGAGAAGAGACCCAGTACTTC
CSASRLAGEETQYF
>TRBJ2-3|TRBV7-2|-|-
TGTGCCAGCAGAGGTGTGGCAGATACGCAGTATTTT
CASRGVADTQYF
>TRBJ2-5|TRBV7-9|-|-
TGTGCCAGCAGCATACTGGGAGCAGAGGCCCAGTACTTC
CASSILGAEAQYF
>TRBJ2-5|TRBV20-1|-|-
TGCAGTGCTAGAGACGGGGGACGACAAGAGACCCAGTACTTC
CSARDGGRQETQYF
>TRBJ2-7|TRBV7-3|few|-
TGTGCCAGCAGCCCGCCCCGAGCACCGGAACGTGAGTGTTTGGAGCAGTACTTC
CASSPPRAPERECLEQYF
>TRBJ2-1|TRBV3-1|-|TRBD2
TGTGCCTGCGGGGGAATATCCTACAATGAGCAGTTCTTC
CACGGISYNEQFF
>TRBJ1-1|TRBV19|few|-
TGTGCCAGTAGTATAAGAGGCAGAAGAGTGAACACTGAAGCTTTCTTT
CASSIRGRRVNTEAFF
>TRBJ2-1|TRBV20-1|few|-
TGCAGTGCCGGCGAAACCGGTGGGCAGTTCTTC
CSAGETGGQFF
>TRBJ2-7|TRBV20-1|few|TRBD1
TGCAGTGCTGAACAGGGGGCAAACGAGCAGTACTTC
CSAEQGANEQYF
>TRBJ1-2|TRBV6-2/TRBV6-3|-|-
TGTGCCAGCACGTTCAGCTCCTACTATGGCTACACCTTC
CASTFSSYYGYTF
>TRBJ2-7|TRBV11-2|-|TRBD1
TGTGCCAGCAGCTTAGCGGGAAGGGGGCTAGGGTACGAGCAGTACTTC
CASSLAGRGLGYEQYF
>TRBJ1-2|TRBV29-1|-|-
TGCAGCGATCGCACCACACCCGGGGGCTACACCTTC
CSDRTTPGGYTF
>TRBJ2-7|TRBV20-1|many|TRBD2
TGCAGTGCTCCCTCGGGGGGGCTGTACGAGCAGTACTTC
CSAPSGGLYEQYF
>TRBJ2-5|TRBV20-1|-|TRBD2
TGCAGTGCTCCTTTAGCGGGGGGTCAAGAGACCCAGTACTTC
CSAPLAGGQETQYF
>TRBJ1-1|TRBV20-1|-|-
TGCAGTGCTAGAAGGGACACTGAAGCTTTCTTT
CSARRDTEAFF
>TRBJ2-7|TRBV29-1|few|-
TGCAGCGTTACCCGAACACCCTACGAGCAGTACTTC
CSVTRTPYEQYF
>TRBJ2-7|TRBV20-1|-|TRBD2
TGCAGTGCTAGTAAAGGAGGAGCGGGGGCCTCCTACGAGCAGTACTTC
CSASKGGAGASYEQYF
>TRBJ2-1|TRBV3-1|-|-
TGTGCCAGCAGCCAAGTAGCCCAGGGCAGGTACAATGAGCAGTTCTTC
CASSQVAQGRYNEQFF
>TRBJ2-1|TRBV7-8|-|-
TGTGCCAGCAGTCGTCGACGGGACACTAGATACAATGAGCAGTTCTTC
CASSRRRDTRYNEQFF
>TRBJ2-5|TRBV5-1|-|TRBD2
TGCGCCAGCAGCTTGGAACGGGGGGGTGAGACCCAGTACTTC
CASSLERGGETQYF
>TRBJ2-7|TRBV6-1|-|-
TGTGCCAGCAGTGAAGGGCCAGACTACGAGCAGTACTTC
CASSEGPDYEQYF
>TRBJ2-1|TRBV5-1|-|TRBD2
TGCGCCAGCAGAAGGACTAGCGGTGTTGGCTATGAGCAGTTCTTC
CASRRTSGVGYEQFF
>TRBJ1-2|TRBV14|-|TRBD1
TGTGCCAGCGGAAAACAGGGGGCTTATGGCTACACCTTC
CASGKQGAYGYTF